This T cell receptor beta chain was retrieved from a study of T cell responses to AZD1222 COVID-19 vaccine. Regarding the study as a whole: With two AZD1222 doses given, Spike-specific TCR breadth and depth both rose. Donors were largely white British and mainly female; clonal diversity was possibly underestimated. Baseline seropositives among AZD1222 recipients totaled only five to seven.

About this clone itself: No antigen is known for it.

TCRdb's copy holds only in-frame clones and misses some; the assay was immunoSEQ multiplex PCR. Counted here are roughly 200,000 clones, around 90% occurring once; the ten biggest clones make up roughly 4%. Germline V CDR1 and CDR2: SEHNR, FQNEAQ (reference sequence). The V end lost 1 base, the J end lost 2 bases, and 15 bases lay between the germline ends. The CDR3 is made up of 16 amino acids. J is TRBJ2-7 and V is TRBV7-9; D is possibly TRBD2 (6 bases). This receptor was taken from an adult who received the MenACWY meningococcal vaccine as a control. Specimen: peripheral blood, collected 28 days after the second dose of the MenACWY control vaccine. CDR3 residues: CASSLGAFRETYEQYF. The CDR3 nucleotides read TGTGCCAGCAGCTTAGGAGCCTTTCGGGAGACCTACGAGCAGTACTTC.